The sequence of this T cell receptor beta chain was determined in a study of control samples from healthy donors and cancer patients. A single count supports this clone. The repertoire was sequenced with immunoSEQ multiplex PCR; TCRdb's copy has only in-frame clones and lacks some. The data contain about 170,000 clones, 80% to 95% of them singletons. The sequenced sample was blood. The receptor was isolated from a woman aged 55-69 years in good health.

The CDR3 DNA is TGTGCCAGCAGCCCGACGGGAGGGGCCGACTATGGCTACACCTTC. It is translated as CASSPTGGADYGYTF. This chain links TRBV11-2 with TRBJ1-2, with TRBD1 as a possible D gene (5 bases). Germline V gene data show CDR1 as SGHAT and CDR2 as FQNNGV. Trimming removed 5 bases at V and 3 bases at J, with 16 bases between. CDR3 length: 15 amino acids.